The T cell receptor (beta chain) described here comes from a study of cytomegalovirus exposure and HLA in healthy donors. Study in general: It was reported in a later analysis that the 120 or so validation repertoires used the same platform as the 666 first-cohort repertoires.

CDR1 is GTSNPN and CDR2 is SVGIG in the germline V gene (reference sequence). The CDR3 totals 12 residues. Points on this clone: What it recognizes is unknown. A junction boundary mismatches the germline segment, possibly from a read error.

Using immunoSEQ multiplex PCR, the repertoire was profiled, and TCRdb retains in-frame clones only, with some absent. The sample has some 260,000 clones; about nine tenths are singletons. Study-wide findings and caveats: Rare TCR sequences predominated, though certain public TCRs were found in many donors.

The chain carries TRBV30 and TRBJ2-7; D possibly corresponds to TRBD2 (7 bases). The sequence came from a woman aged 25-40 years in good health and CMV-seronegative. Sequencing was done on a sample of PBMCs. Here the CDR3 reads CAWSVGGEACSF. CDR3 nucleotide sequence: TGTGCCTGGAGTGTAGGGGGGGAGGCGTGCAGCTTC.